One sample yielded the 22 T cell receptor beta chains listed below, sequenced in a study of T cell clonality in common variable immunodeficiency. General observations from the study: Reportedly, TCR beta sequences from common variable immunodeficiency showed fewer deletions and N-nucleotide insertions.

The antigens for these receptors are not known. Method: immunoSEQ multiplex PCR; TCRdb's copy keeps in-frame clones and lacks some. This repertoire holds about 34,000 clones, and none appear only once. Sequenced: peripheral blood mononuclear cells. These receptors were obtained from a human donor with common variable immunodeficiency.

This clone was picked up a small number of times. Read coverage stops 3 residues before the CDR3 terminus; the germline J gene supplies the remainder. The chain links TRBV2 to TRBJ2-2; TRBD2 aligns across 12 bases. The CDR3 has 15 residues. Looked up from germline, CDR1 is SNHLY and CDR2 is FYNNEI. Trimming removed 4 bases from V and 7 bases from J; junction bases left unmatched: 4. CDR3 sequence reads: CASSGTSGIGGELFF. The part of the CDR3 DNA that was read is TGTGCCAGCAGTGGGACTAGCGGGATTGGCGGGGAG.

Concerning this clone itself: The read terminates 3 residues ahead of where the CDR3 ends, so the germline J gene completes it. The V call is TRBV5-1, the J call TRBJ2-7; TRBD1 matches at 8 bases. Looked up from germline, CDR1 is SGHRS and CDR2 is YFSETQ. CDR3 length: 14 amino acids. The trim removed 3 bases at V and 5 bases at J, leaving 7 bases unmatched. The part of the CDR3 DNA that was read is TGCGCCAGCAGCTCGACAGGGGCTGTGCACGAG. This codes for CASSSTGAVHE. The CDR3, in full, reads CASSSTGAVHEQYF.

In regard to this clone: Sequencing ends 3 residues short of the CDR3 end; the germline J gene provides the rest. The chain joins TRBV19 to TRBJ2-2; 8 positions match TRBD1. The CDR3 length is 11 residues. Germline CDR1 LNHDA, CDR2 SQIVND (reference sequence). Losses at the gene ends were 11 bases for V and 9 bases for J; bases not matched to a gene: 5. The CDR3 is CAGGQDRELFF. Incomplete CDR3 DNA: TGTGCCGGGGGACAGGACCGGGAG.

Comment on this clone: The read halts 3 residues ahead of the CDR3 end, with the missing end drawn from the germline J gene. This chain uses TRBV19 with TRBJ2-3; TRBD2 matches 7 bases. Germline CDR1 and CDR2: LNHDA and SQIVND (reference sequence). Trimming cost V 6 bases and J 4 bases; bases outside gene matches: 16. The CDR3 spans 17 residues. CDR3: CASRAGASGAVSDTQYF. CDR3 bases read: TGTGCCAGTAGAGCCGGGGCTAGCGGAGCCGTTTCAGATACG.

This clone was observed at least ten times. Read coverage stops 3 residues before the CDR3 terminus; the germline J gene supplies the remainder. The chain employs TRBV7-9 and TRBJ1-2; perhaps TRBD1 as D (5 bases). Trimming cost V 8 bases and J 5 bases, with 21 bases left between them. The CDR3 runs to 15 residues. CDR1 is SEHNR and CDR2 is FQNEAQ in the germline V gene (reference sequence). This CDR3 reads CASFLLTAPSYGYTF. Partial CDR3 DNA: TGTGCCAGCTTCCTATTGACAGCGCCTTCGTATGGC.

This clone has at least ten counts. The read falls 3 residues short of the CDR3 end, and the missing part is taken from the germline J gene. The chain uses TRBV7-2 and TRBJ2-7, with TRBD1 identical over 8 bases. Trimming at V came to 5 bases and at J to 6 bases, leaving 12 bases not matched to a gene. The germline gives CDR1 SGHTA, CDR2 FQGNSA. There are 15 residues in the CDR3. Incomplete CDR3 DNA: TGTGCCAGCAGCCTCAGACAGGGGTCCTTGGGCGAG. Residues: CASSLRQGSLGE. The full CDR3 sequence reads CASSLRQGSLGEQYF.

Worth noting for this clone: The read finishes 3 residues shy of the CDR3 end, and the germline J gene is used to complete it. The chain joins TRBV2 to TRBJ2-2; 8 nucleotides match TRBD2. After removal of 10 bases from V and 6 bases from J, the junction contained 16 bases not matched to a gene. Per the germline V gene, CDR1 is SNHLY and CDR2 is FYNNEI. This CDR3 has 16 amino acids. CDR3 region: CATIKTSAFNAGELFF. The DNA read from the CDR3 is TGTGCCACCATCAAGACTAGCGCTTTTAACGCCGGGGAG.

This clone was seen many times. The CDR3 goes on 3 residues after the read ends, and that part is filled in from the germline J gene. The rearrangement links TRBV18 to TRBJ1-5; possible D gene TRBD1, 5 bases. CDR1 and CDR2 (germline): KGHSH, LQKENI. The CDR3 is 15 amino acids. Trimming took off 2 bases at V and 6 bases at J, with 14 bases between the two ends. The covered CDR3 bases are TGTGCCAGCTCACCAGAGGCGGGGGGATCTCAGCCC. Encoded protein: CASSPEAGGSQP. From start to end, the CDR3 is CASSPEAGGSQPQHF.

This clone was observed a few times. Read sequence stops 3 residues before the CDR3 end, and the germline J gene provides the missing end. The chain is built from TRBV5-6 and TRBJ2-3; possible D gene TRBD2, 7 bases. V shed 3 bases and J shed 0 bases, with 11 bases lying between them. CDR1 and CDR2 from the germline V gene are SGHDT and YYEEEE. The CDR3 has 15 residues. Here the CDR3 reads CASSWGGGSTDTQYF. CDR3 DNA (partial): TGTGCCAGCAGCTGGGGGGGCGGAAGCACAGATACG. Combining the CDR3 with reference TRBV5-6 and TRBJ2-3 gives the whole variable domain DAGVTQSPTHLIKTRGQQVTLRCSPKSGHDTVSWYQQALGQGPQFIFQYYEEEERQRGNFPDRFSGHQFPNYSSELNVNALLLGDSALYLCASSWGGGSTDTQYFGPGTRLTVL.

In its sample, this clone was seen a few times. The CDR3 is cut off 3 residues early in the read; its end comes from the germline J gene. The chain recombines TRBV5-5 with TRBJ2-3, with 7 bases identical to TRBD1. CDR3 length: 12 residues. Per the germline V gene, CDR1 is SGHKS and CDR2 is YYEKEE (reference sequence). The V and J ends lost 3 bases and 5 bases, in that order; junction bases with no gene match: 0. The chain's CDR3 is CASSYRGDTQYF. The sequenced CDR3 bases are TGTGCCAGCAGCTACAGGGGAGATACG.

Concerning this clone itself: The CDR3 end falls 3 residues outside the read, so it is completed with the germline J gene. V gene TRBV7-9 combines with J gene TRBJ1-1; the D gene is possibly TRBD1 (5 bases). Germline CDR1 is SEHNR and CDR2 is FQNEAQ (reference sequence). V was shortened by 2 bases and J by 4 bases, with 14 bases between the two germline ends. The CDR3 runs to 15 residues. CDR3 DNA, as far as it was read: TGTGCCAGCAGCTTATTCGTGGGGCAGGGCACTGAA. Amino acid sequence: CASSLFVGQGTE. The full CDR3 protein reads CASSLFVGQGTEAFF.

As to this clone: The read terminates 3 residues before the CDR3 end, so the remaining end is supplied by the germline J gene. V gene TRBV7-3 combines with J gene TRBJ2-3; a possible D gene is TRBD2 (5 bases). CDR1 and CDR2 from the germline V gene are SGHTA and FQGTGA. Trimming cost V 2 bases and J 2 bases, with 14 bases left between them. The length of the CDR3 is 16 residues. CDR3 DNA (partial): TGTGCCAGCAGCTTAGGTGCTAGCTTGTCCACAGATACG. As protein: CASSLGASLSTDT. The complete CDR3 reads CASSLGASLSTDTQYF.

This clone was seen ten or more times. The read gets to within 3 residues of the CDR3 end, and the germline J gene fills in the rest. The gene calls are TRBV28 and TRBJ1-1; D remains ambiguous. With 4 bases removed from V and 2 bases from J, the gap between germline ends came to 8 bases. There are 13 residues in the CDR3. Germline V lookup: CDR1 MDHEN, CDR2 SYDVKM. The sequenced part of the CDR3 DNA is TGTGCCAGCAGTTCCCCCCCTAACACTGAA. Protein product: CASSSPPNTE. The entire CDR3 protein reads CASSSPPNTEAFF. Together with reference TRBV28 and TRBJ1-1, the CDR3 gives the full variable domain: DVKVTQSSRYLVKRTGEKVFLECVQDMDHENMFWYRQDPGLGLRLIYFSYDVKMKEKGDIPEGYSVSREKKERFSLILESASTNQTSMYLCASSSPPNTEAFFGQGTRLTVV.

The DNA read from the CDR3 is TGTGCCTGGAGTGTAAAGTACTTGGCAGGGGGCGAAGGAGGCACCGGGGAG. Translation gives CAWSVKYLAGGEGGTGE. The full CDR3 protein is CAWSVKYLAGGEGGTGELFF. The chain joins TRBV30 to TRBJ2-2, with 8 bases aligning to TRBD1. The CDR3 extends 3 residues past the end of the read, so its final part is completed from the germline J gene. This CDR3 is built from 20 residues. CDR1 is GTSNPN, CDR2 SVGIG, per germline (reference sequence). V shed 0 bases and J 4 bases; nucleotides not matched to a gene: 19.

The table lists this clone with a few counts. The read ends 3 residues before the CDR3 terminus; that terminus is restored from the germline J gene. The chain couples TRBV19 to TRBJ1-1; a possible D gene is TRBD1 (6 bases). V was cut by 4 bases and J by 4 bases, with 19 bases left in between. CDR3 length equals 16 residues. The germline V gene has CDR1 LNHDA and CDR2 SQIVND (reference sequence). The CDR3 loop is CASSKGVYSGSTEAFF. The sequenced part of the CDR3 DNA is TGTGCCAGTAGTAAGGGGGTGTATAGTGGAAGCACTGAA.

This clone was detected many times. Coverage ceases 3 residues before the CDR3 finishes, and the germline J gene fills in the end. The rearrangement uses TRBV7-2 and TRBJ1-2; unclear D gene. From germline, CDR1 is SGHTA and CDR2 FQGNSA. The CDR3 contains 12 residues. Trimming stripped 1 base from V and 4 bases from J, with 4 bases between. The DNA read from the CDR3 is TGTGCCAGCAGCTTAGAGGGCTATGGC. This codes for CASSLEGYG. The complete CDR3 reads CASSLEGYGYTF.

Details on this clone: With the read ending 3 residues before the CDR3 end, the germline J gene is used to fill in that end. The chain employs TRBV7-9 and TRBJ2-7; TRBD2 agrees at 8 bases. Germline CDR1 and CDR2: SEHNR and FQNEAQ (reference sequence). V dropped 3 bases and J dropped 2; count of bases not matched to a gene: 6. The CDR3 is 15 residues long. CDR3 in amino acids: CASSFRGRSTYEQYF. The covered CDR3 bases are TGTGCCAGCAGCTTCCGCGGGAGGTCGACCTACGAG.

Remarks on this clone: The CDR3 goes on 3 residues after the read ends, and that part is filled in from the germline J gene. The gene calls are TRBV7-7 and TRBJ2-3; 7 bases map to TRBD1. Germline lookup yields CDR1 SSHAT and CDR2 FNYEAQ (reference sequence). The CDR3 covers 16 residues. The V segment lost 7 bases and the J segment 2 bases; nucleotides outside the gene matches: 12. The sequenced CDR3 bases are TGTGCCAGCATGAGTTCCCGGGACAGAGCCACAGATACG. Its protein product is CASMSSRDRATDT. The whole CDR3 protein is CASMSSRDRATDTQYF. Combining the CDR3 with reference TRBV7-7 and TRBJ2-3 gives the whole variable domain GAGVSQSPRYKVTKRGQDVTLRCDPISSHATLYWYQQALGQGPEFLTYFNYEAQPDKSGLPSDRFSAERPEGSISTLTIQRTEQRDSAMYRCASMSSRDRATDTQYFGPGTRLTVL.

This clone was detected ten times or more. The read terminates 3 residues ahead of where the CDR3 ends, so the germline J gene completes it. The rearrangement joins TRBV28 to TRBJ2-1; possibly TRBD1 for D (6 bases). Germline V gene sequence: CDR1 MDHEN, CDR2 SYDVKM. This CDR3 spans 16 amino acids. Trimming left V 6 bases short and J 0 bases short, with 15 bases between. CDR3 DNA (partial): TGTGCCAGCAGCCCCGAGGGGGAGACCTCCTACAATGAG. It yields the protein CASSPEGETSYNE. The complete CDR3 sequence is CASSPEGETSYNEQFF.

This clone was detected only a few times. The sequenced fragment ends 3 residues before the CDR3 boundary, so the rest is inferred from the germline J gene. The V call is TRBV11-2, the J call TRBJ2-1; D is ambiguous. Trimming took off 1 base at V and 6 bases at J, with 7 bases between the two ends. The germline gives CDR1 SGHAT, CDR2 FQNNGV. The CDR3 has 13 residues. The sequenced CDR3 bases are TGTGCCAGCAGCTTAGTTAACTTCAATGAG. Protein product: CASSLVNFNE. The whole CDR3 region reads CASSLVNFNEQFF.

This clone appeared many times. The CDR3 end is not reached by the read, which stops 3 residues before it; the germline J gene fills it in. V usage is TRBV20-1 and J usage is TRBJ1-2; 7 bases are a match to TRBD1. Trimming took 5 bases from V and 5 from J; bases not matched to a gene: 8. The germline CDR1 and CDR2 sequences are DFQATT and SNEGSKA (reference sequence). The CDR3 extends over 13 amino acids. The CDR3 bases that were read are TGCAGTGCTCCGACAGGGTTGGGGTATGGC. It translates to CSAPTGLGYG. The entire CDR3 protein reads CSAPTGLGYGYTF.

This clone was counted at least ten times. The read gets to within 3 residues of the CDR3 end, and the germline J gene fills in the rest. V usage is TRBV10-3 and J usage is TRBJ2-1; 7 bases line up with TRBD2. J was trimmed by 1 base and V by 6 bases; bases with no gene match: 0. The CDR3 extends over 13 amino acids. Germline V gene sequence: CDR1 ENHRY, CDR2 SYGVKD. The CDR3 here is CAIRAGSYNEQFF. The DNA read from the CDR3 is TGTGCCATCAGAGCGGGGTCCTACAATGAG.